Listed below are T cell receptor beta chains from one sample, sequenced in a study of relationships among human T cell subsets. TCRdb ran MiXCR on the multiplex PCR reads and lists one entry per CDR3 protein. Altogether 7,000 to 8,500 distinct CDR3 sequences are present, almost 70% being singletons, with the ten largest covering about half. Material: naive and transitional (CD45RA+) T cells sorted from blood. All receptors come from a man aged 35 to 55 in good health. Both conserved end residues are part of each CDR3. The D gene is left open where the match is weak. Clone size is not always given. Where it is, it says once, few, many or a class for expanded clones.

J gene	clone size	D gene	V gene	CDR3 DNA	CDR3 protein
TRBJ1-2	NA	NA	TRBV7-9	TGTGCCAGCAGCTCCTTAGACAGAAATGGCTACACCTTC	CASSSLDRNGYTF
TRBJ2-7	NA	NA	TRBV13	TGTGCCAGCAGCTTAGCGGCAGGGTTACCCGCCGAGCAGTACTTC	CASSLAAGLPAEQYF
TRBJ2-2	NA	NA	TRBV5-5	TGTGCCAGCCCCGGCCAGGACGGGGAGCTGTTTTTT	CASPGQDGELFF
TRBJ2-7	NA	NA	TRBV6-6	TGTGCCAGCAGGGCCCCTGACGAGCAGTACTTC	CASRAPDEQYF
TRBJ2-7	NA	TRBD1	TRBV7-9	TGTGCCAGCAGCCCCAGGACAGGGTTTTTCTACGAGCAGTACTTC	CASSPRTGFFYEQYF
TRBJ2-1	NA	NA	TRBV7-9	TGTGCCAGCAGCTTCGGACGGAGCTCCTACAATGAGCAGTTCTTC	CASSFGRSSYNEQFF
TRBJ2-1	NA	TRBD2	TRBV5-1	TGCGCCAGCAGCTCGGGACGAGCGGAGCGGGAGAACTACAATGAGCAGTTCTTC	CASSSGRAERENYNEQFF
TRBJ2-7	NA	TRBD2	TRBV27	TGTGCCAGCAGTTTGGAGTTGGGACTAGGACCCCGCGAGCAGTACTTC	CASSLELGLGPREQYF
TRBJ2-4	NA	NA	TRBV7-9	TGTGCCAGCAGCAAGGGACTAGCCAAAAACATTCAGTACTTC	CASSKGLAKNIQYF
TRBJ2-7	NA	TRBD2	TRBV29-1	TGCAGCGTCGACCGGGGGGACTTTTACGAGCAGTACTTC	CSVDRGDFYEQYF
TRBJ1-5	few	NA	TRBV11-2	TGTGCCAGCAGCTTAGGCAGGGGAACCGGACGGGGCAATCAGCCCCAGCATTTT	CASSLGRGTGRGNQPQHF
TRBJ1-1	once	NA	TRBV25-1	TGTGCCAGCAGTGAATACGGGGAACACTTTGGATCCCAAGCTTTCTTT	CASSEYGEHFGSQAFF
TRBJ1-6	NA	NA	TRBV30	TGTGCCTGGAGGGACATGGCGGACAGACCACCCCTCCACTTT	CAWRDMADRPPLHF
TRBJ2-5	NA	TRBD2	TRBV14	TGTGCCAGCAGCCAAGATTTCCTAGCGGGGATCCAAGAGACCCAGTACTTC	CASSQDFLAGIQETQYF
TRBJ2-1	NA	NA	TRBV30	TGTGCCTGGAGTATAGGGACAAAACATGAGCAGTTCTTC	CAWSIGTKHEQFF
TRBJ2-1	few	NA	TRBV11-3	TGTGCCAGCAGCTTCGGAGGGGGCGGGATCCATGAGCAGTTCTTC	CASSFGGGGIHEQFF
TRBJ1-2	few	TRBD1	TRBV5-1	TGCGCCAGCAGCCCGGACAGGACCTATGGCTACACCTTC	CASSPDRTYGYTF
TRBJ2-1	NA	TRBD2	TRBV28	TGTGCCAGCAGTTTAAGGACTAGCGGAGCTCGGTTCTTC	CASSLRTSGARFF
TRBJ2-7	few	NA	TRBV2	TGTGCCAGCAGTACCGGACCCTCACTCTCCTACGAGCAGTACTTC	CASSTGPSLSYEQYF
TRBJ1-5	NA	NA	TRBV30	TGTGCCTGGAGTCGCGGGGAGCAGCCCCAGCATTTT	CAWSRGEQPQHF
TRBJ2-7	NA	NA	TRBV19	TGTGCCAGTAGTGCCTGGACAGCGGCACGGTACGAGCAGTACTTC	CASSAWTAARYEQYF
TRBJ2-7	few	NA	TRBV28	TGTGCCAGCAGTTTGGAGGGGGCCTCTCGATCCTACGAGCAGTACTTC	CASSLEGASRSYEQYF
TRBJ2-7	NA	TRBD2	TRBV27	TGTGCCAGCGGACTCAAAGGAGCGGGAGGTTCCGACGAGCAGTACTTC	CASGLKGAGGSDEQYF
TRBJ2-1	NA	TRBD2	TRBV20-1	TGCAGTGCTAGAGAAGGACTAGAAACTTACAATGAGCAGTTCTTC	CSAREGLETYNEQFF
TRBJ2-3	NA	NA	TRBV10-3	TGTGCCATCGAAGGACAGCTAAGTGGTACGCAGTATTTT	CAIEGQLSGTQYF
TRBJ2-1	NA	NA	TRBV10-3	TGTGCCACCAGTGAGTCGAGGGCAAGCTCCTACAATGAGCAGTTCTTC	CATSESRASSYNEQFF
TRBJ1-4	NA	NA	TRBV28	TGTGCCAGCAGTTTGTGGGGCACTGCGACTAATGAAAAACTGTTTTTT	CASSLWGTATNEKLFF
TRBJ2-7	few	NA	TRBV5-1	TGCGCCAGCAGCTGGGGGGACAGCTCCTACGAGCAGTACTTC	CASSWGDSSYEQYF
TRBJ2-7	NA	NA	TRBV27	TGTGCCAGCAGTCCCGGTGAGGGGGTAGAGCAGTACTTC	CASSPGEGVEQYF
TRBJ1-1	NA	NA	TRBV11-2	TGTGCCAGCAGCCCGTTCCCGAACACTGAAGCTTTCTTT	CASSPFPNTEAFF
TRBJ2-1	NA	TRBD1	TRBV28	TGTGCCAGCGCTGACAGGGCGCCCTACAATGAGCAGTTCTTC	CASADRAPYNEQFF
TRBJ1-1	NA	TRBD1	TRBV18	TGTGCCAGCTCATCCGGGACAGGAGCCTTGAACACTGAAGCTTTCTTT	CASSSGTGALNTEAFF
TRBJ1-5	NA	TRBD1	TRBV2	TGTGCCAGCAGTGAAGCGCTGGGACAGGGTAATCAGCCCCAGCATTTT	CASSEALGQGNQPQHF
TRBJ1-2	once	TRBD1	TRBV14	TGTGCCAGCAGCCCTCTAACCGGGACAGGGACGGGCTACACCTTT	CASSPLTGTGTGYTF
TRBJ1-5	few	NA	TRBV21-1	TGTGCCAGCAGAGGGGACAGACTGAATCAGCCCCAGCATTTT	CASRGDRLNQPQHF
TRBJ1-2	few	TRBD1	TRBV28	TGTGCCAGCAGTTTAGGCCAGACAGGGCACAACTATGGCTACACCTTC	CASSLGQTGHNYGYTF
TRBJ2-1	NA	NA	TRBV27	TGTGCCAGCAATTCCCTAACCCCCAATGAGCAGTTCTTC	CASNSLTPNEQFF
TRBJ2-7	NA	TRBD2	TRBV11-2	TGTGCCAGCAGCCCAGGACCGGGACTAGCAACGTACGAGCAGTACTTC	CASSPGPGLATYEQYF
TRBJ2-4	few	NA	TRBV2	TGTGCCAGCAGTGCTGAAATTAGGGCAGGGATGACTAAAAACATTCAGTACTTC	CASSAEIRAGMTKNIQYF
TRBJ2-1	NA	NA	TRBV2	TGTGCCAGCAGTGAAGGGGCAGCCTACAATGAGCAGTTCTTC	CASSEGAAYNEQFF
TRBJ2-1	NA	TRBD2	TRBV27	TGTGCCAGCACATCCAGCGGGAGGGCTTTCCATGAGCAGTTCTTC	CASTSSGRAFHEQFF
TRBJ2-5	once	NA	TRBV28	TGTGCCAGCAGTACCCTCCAAGAGACCCAGTACTTC	CASSTLQETQYF
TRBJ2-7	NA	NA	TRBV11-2	TGTGCCAGCAGCTTAGAAGCTACTGCGGAGTACTACTACGAGCAGTACTTC	CASSLEATAEYYYEQYF
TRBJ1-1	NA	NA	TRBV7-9	TGTGCCAGCACCTCCGAGGCAGGACAGAACACTGAAGCTTTCTTT	CASTSEAGQNTEAFF
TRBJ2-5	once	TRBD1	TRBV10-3	TGTGCCATCAGGGGGACAGGGGAGACCCAGTACTTC	CAIRGTGETQYF
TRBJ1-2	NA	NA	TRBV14	TGTGCCAGCAGCCCCACAGGGAGTGGCTATGGCTACACCTTC	CASSPTGSGYGYTF
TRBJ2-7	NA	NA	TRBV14	TGTGCCAGCAGCCAAGGAAACCCCCCCTACGAGCAGTACTTC	CASSQGNPPYEQYF
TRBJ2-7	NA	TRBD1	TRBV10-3	TGTGCCATCAGCGCCGGGACAGGCTACGAGCAGTACTTC	CAISAGTGYEQYF
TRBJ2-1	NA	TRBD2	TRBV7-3	TGTGCCAGCAGCGTGACTAGCGGATTCAATGAGCAGTTCTTC	CASSVTSGFNEQFF
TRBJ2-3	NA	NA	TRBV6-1	TGTGCCAGCAGTGAAAGCCCGGGGGCGGGCGCAGATACGCAGTATTTT	CASSESPGAGADTQYF
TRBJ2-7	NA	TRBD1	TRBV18	TGTGCCAGCTCACCGACAGGGTACGAGCAGTACTTC	CASSPTGYEQYF
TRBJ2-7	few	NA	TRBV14	TGTGCCAGCAGCCAAGATCCCGAATACGAGCAGTACTTC	CASSQDPEYEQYF
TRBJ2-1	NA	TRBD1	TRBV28	TGTGCCAGCAGTTTGGGACAGGGGACGGATGAGCAGTTCTTC	CASSLGQGTDEQFF
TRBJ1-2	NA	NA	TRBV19	TGTGCCAGTAGTATTAACTGGGCTGGGCAGATCTATGGCTACACCTTC	CASSINWAGQIYGYTF
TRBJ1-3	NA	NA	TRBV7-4	TGTGCCAGCAGCTTCCTGGCGGTCGGACTGGGAAACACCATATATTTT	CASSFLAVGLGNTIYF
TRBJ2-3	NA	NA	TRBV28	TGTGCCAGCACCCTTTCCGACAGCACAGATACGCAGTATTTT	CASTLSDSTDTQYF
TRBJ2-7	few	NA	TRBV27	TGTGCCAGCAGTTTGGGTACTACCTACGAGCAGTACTTC	CASSLGTTYEQYF